Reported below is one TCR beta chain. Its antigen remains unknown. TCRdb's table, derived via immunoSEQ multiplex PCR, lists solely in-frame clones and lacks some. The sample includes fewer than 10,000 clones, about 89% of them seen just once. The sample is drawn from a study of STAT3 mutations in large granular lymphocyte leukemia. As for the study in general: Immunosuppressive therapy was given to more than half of T-LGLL patients.

V gave up 2 bases and J gave up 7 bases, with 14 bases separating them. Germline values: CDR1 GTSNPN, CDR2 SVGIG (reference sequence). This CDR3 contains 13 residues. Study-level results: No sample exists from the first appearance of each clone. At least one immunodominant TCR beta clonotype appeared in every T-cell large granular lymphocyte leukemia patient.

This sequence joins TRBV30 and TRBJ1-2; D is undetermined. Sequencing was performed on peripheral blood mononuclear cells. This TCR was recovered from an older man with T-cell large granular lymphocyte leukemia. Some clones in this sample may be carry-over from other donors' samples. The CDR3 DNA reads as TGTGCCTGGAGTCCCCTCCGGGGAGGTGGCTACACCTTC. This encodes CAWSPLRGGGYTF.